The 28 T cell receptor beta chains below were found in one sample sequenced in a study of stem cell transplantation in POMP-related autoinflammatory disease (dated by TCRdb to the early 2020s). The protocol used for the library was the immunoSEQ multiplex PCR assay. TCRdb holds this immuneACCESS table with in-frame rearrangements only. Some clones are missing; in checked studies, unresolved V genes explain under half, and the rest has no known cause. This sample holds tens of thousands of clones; about nine tenths were observed only once. About 0.71% of the sample rests with the top ten. The sample's time point label, in plain terms: after hematopoietic stem cell transplant. The starting material was CD4+ T cells from PBMCs, obtained after stem cell transplantation. The receptors derive from a human patient with POMP-related autoinflammation and immune dysregulation (PRAID). Some T cells may have been brought in with the graft after a transplant.

The V call is TRBV28, the J call TRBJ1-5, with unresolved D. With 4 bases removed from V and 0 bases from J, the gap between germline ends came to 19 bases. The germline V gene has CDR1 MDHEN and CDR2 SYDVKM. This CDR3 contains 18 residues. The chain's CDR3 is CASSSPRRVPYSNQPQHF. The DNA of the CDR3 is TGTGCCAGCAGTTCCCCCCGGAGGGTCCCCTATAGCAATCAGCCCCAGCATTTT.

The chain links TRBV4-1 to TRBJ2-1, with D possibly TRBD2 on 5 matching bases. This CDR3 has 13 amino acids. Germline CDR1 is MGHRA and CDR2 is YSYEKL. The germline V and J ends were trimmed by 1 base and 5 bases, with 6 bases remaining between them. CDR3 amino acids: CASSQGEHNEQFF. The CDR3 DNA sequence: TGCGCCAGCAGCCAAGGGGAGCACAATGAGCAGTTCTTC.

This clone was observed a single time. The rearrangement links TRBV5-1 to TRBJ2-3; the match to TRBD2 covers 8 bases. Unmatched junction bases numbered 6, after V lost 3 bases and J lost 6 bases. The CDR3 covers 14 residues. CDR1 and CDR2 (germline): SGHRS, YFSETQ. CDR3 coding DNA: TGCGCCAGCAGCTCAAGCGGGAGTTTGGATACGCAGTATTTT. Translated, it gives CASSSSGSLDTQYF.

V usage is TRBV28 and J usage is TRBJ1-1, with TRBD1 identical over 9 bases. This CDR3 region has 19 residues. The germline CDR1 and CDR2 sequences are MDHEN and SYDVKM. V shed 3 bases and J 0 bases; nucleotides not matched to a gene: 14. The CDR3 region is CASSFPPTIGQGMNTEAFF. CDR3 bases: TGTGCCAGCAGTTTCCCCCCTACAATCGGACAGGGGATGAACACTGAAGCTTTCTTT. Filled out from reference TRBV28 and TRBJ1-1, the complete variable domain reads DVKVTQSSRYLVKRTGEKVFLECVQDMDHENMFWYRQDPGLGLRLIYFSYDVKMKEKGDIPEGYSVSREKKERFSLILESASTNQTSMYLCASSFPPTIGQGMNTEAFFGQGTRLTVV.

V usage is TRBV2 and J usage is TRBJ2-3; 11 nucleotides line up with TRBD2. Per germline, CDR1 SNHLY and CDR2 FYNNEI. Trimming at V came to 3 bases and at J to 4 bases, leaving 9 bases not matched to a gene. This CDR3 is 17 amino acids long. The CDR3 spells CASSDLFLAGGADTQYF. The CDR3 region has the DNA TGTGCCAGCAGTGACTTATTTCTAGCGGGAGGTGCAGATACGCAGTATTTT.

This clone was seen once. This rearrangement joins TRBV15 to TRBJ2-1; D remains ambiguous. The CDR3 has 12 residues. The V end lost 0 bases, the J end lost 12 bases, and 9 bases lay between the germline ends. Looked up from germline, CDR1 is LNHNV and CDR2 is YYDKDF (reference sequence). This CDR3 is CATSRDRSAQFF. CDR3 sequence (DNA): TGTGCCACCAGCAGAGATCGCTCAGCGCAGTTCTTC.

This clone has just one count. The chain employs TRBV3-1 (or the pseudogene TRBV3-2) and TRBJ2-6, with D unclear. Germline-derived CDR1 and CDR2 are LGHDT and YNNKEL (reference sequence). This CDR3 contains 14 residues. With 4 bases removed from V and 3 bases from J, the gap between germline ends came to 7 bases. The CDR3 bases are TGTGCCAGCAGCCGACACGATGGGGCCAACGTCCTGACTTTC. Translating gives CASSRHDGANVLTF.

The rearrangement uses TRBV4-2 and TRBJ1-6, with no clear D. Between the trimmed V and J ends, which lost 0 bases and 10 bases, there was a span of 7 bases. Germline V gene sequence: CDR1 LGHNA, CDR2 YNFKEQ. The CDR3 consists of 13 residues. CDR3 residues: CASSQDVDSPLHF. The CDR3 DNA reads TGTGCCAGCAGCCAAGACGTGGACTCACCCCTCCACTTT.

This chain uses TRBV18 with TRBJ2-2; 7 positions match TRBD2. The V segment lost 1 base and the J segment 5 bases; nucleotides outside the gene matches: 7. Per germline, CDR1 KGHSH and CDR2 LQKENI. The CDR3 covers 16 residues. CDR3 DNA sequence: TGTGCCAGCTCACCACAACGGGAGGTCGTTACCGGGGAGCTGTTTTTT. Its translation: CASSPQREVVTGELFF.

V and J are TRBV5-1 and TRBJ2-3; 7 positions match TRBD2. The CDR3 length is 14 residues. The trim removed 2 bases at V and 4 bases at J, leaving 4 bases unmatched. Germline CDR1 reads SGHRS; CDR2 reads YFSETQ. The CDR3 nucleotides are TGCGCCAGCAGCTTCTCGGGAGGCTCAGATACGCAGTATTTT. Its translation is CASSFSGGSDTQYF.

The V and J genes are TRBV7-9 and TRBJ1-1, with 10 bases that match TRBD1. Unmatched junction bases numbered 5, after V lost 4 bases and J lost 12 bases. CDR1 SEHNR and CDR2 FQNEAQ come from the germline V gene (reference sequence). This CDR3 comprises 12 residues. Written as DNA, the CDR3 is TGTGCCAGCAGCTGGGACAGGGGAGCAACTTTCTTT. It yields the protein CASSWDRGATFF.

With respect to this clone: The junction does not match germline at one end; this may be a read error. The V call is TRBV5-1, the J call TRBJ2-3; 9 bases match TRBD1. Germline V CDR1 and CDR2: SGHRS, YFSETQ. The CDR3 is made up of 15 amino acids. The CDR3 region has the DNA TGCGCCAACAGCCTACAGGGGGCTCGCACAGATACGCAGTATTTT. This sequence encodes CANSLQGARTDTQYF.

The chain recombines TRBV18 with TRBJ2-7, with unresolved D. Germline V CDR1 and CDR2: KGHSH, LQKENI. This CDR3 contains 13 residues. Deletions cut 3 bases from V and 6 bases from J, with 12 bases between. CDR3 sequence: CASSPSPGIEQYV. Written as DNA, the CDR3 is TGTGCCAGCTCACCCTCCCCCGGAATCGAGCAGTACGTC.

The chain uses TRBV6-5 and TRBJ2-5; D might be TRBD2 (5 bases). This CDR3 contains 16 residues. V lost 4 bases and J 5 bases, leaving 20 bases between the germline ends. Germline V lookup: CDR1 MNHEY, CDR2 SVGAGI. The CDR3 is CASSSQPSASWETQYF. The DNA for the CDR3 is TGTGCCAGCAGTTCACAACCCTCGGCTAGCTGGGAGACCCAGTACTTC.

The chain uses TRBV30 and TRBJ2-5; the match to TRBD2 covers 7 bases. CDR3 length: 14 residues. Per germline, CDR1 GTSNPN and CDR2 SVGIG (reference sequence). Losses at the gene ends were 0 bases for V and 6 bases for J; bases not matched to a gene: 7. CDR3 region: CAWSVLTSTKTQYF. CDR3 DNA: TGTGCCTGGAGTGTACTGACTAGCACGAAGACCCAGTACTTC. Full variable domain (rest looked up from reference TRBV30 and TRBJ2-5): SQTIHQWPATLVQPVGSPLSLECTVEGTSNPNLYWYRQAAGRGLQLLFYSVGIGQISSEVPQNLSASRPQDRQFILSSKKLLLSDSGFYLCAWSVLTSTKTQYFGPGTRLLVL.

This chain joins TRBV7-2 and TRBJ1-2, with D hard to call. From germline, CDR1 is SGHTA and CDR2 FQGNSA. The CDR3 length is 13 residues. V shed 7 bases and J shed 8 bases, with 17 bases lying between them. CDR3 residues: CASTLSRTEGYTF. The CDR3 DNA reads as TGTGCCAGCACCCTTAGTCGGACCGAAGGCTACACCTTC. The whole variable domain, filled in from reference TRBV7-2 and TRBJ1-2, reads GAGVSQSPSNKVTEKGKDVELRCDPISGHTALYWYRQSLGQGLEFLIYFQGNSAPDKSGLPSDRFSAERTGGSVSTLTIQRTQQEDSAVYLCASTLSRTEGYTFGSGTRLTVV.

This clone has only one observation. The chain uses TRBV4-2 and TRBJ2-3; the match to TRBD2 covers 8 bases. V was pared by 1 base and J by 6 bases, with 15 bases of the junction left unmatched. CDR1 LGHNA and CDR2 YNFKEQ come from the germline V gene. The CDR3 has 18 amino acids. The DNA of the CDR3 is TGTGCCAGCAGCCAAGCCGCCCCTCTTGCGGGAGGTGCTGATACGCAGTATTTT. Protein sequence: CASSQAAPLAGGADTQYF.

The gene calls are TRBV7-9 and TRBJ2-2; D is unclear. The V end lost 4 bases, the J end lost 1 base, and 10 bases lay between the germline ends. This CDR3 has 15 amino acids. Per the germline V gene, CDR1 is SEHNR and CDR2 is FQNEAQ (reference sequence). DNA for the CDR3: TGTGCCAGCAGCTCGAGAGCAAGGAACACCGGGGAGCTGTTTTTT. Its protein is CASSSRARNTGELFF.

The chain combines TRBV7-9 with TRBJ2-7; TRBD1 matches at 9 bases. This CDR3 region has 14 residues. V was pared by 3 bases and J by 3 bases, with 3 bases of the junction left unmatched. Germline values: CDR1 SEHNR, CDR2 FQNEAQ (reference sequence). CDR3 coding DNA: TGTGCCAGCAGCTTTACAGGGGGCGTCTACGAGCAGTACTTC. Translating gives CASSFTGGVYEQYF.

The chain employs TRBV9 and TRBJ1-2; D remains unclear. CDR1 is SGDLS, CDR2 YYNGEE, per germline. The CDR3 is 12 residues long. Trimming left V 4 bases short and J 8 bases short, with 12 bases between. Here the CDR3 DNA reads TGTGCCAGCAGCAAAGACGTCGGCGGCTACACCTTC. Protein product: CASSKDVGGYTF. The full variable domain, rest sourced from reference TRBV9 and TRBJ1-2, is DSGVTQTPKHLITATGQRVTLRCSPRSGDLSVYWYQQSLDQGLQFLIQYYNGEERAKGNILERFSAQQFPDLHSELNLSSLELGDSALYFCASSKDVGGYTFGSGTRLTVV.

This clone was seen a single time. The rearrangement joins TRBV28 to TRBJ2-5; TRBD2 might be the D (5 bases). With 3 bases removed from V and 3 bases from J, the gap between germline ends came to 8 bases. Germline values: CDR1 MDHEN, CDR2 SYDVKM. CDR3 length equals 13 residues. The CDR3 DNA follows: TGTGCCAGCAGTTTTCCAGCGGAAGAGACCCAGTACTTC. It codes for CASSFPAEETQYF.

The chain links TRBV12-3 or TRBV12-4 to TRBJ2-2; D is uncertain. Trimming left V 6 bases short and J 5 bases short, with 10 bases between. This CDR3 is built from 13 residues. CDR3 sequence: CASREVSTGELFF. CDR3 nucleotide sequence: TGTGCCAGCAGAGAAGTCAGTACCGGGGAGCTGTTTTTT.

The chain combines TRBV3-1 (or the pseudogene TRBV3-2) with TRBJ1-6; 11 nucleotides line up with TRBD1. This CDR3 region has 16 residues. Germline CDR1 and CDR2: LGHDT and YNNKEL (reference sequence). V was pared by 1 base and J by 10 bases, with 6 bases of the junction left unmatched. CDR3 in DNA: TGTGCCAGCAGCCAAGGCAGGGACAGGGGGTACTCACCCCTCCACTTT. It is translated as CASSQGRDRGYSPLHF.

The rearrangement links TRBV29-1 to TRBJ1-4; 7 bases fit TRBD1. The V segment lost 5 bases and the J segment 3 bases; nucleotides outside the gene matches: 3. The CDR3 runs to 13 residues. In germline, CDR1 is SQVTM, CDR2 ANQGSEA. CDR3 in DNA: TGCAGCGTTAGGGGGCTTGCTAATGAAAAACTGTTTTTT. Encoded protein: CSVRGLANEKLFF.

This chain connects TRBV20-1 to TRBJ1-2, with TRBD1 matching over 9 bases. V trimming: 5 bases; J trimming: 2 bases; junction bases outside the gene matches: 3. The CDR3 loop spans 13 amino acids. Germline V gives CDR1 DFQATT, CDR2 SNEGSKA (reference sequence). The CDR3 DNA is TGCAGTGCTGGTGGACAGGGGAACTATGGCTACACCTTC. It translates to CSAGGQGNYGYTF.

V gene TRBV2 combines with J gene TRBJ2-3; D is uncertain. Trimming took 1 base from V and 2 from J, leaving 7 bases between them. The CDR3 has 14 residues. Germline CDR1 reads SNHLY; CDR2 reads FYNNEI. The CDR3 spells CASSEDWDTDTQYF. CDR3 sequence (DNA): TGTGCCAGCAGTGAAGACTGGGACACAGATACGCAGTATTTT.

The rearrangement links TRBV5-1 to TRBJ1-6, with D perhaps TRBD1 (5 bases). Germline V lookup: CDR1 SGHRS, CDR2 YFSETQ. This CDR3 has 17 amino acids. Trimming removed 4 bases from V and 7 bases from J, with 21 bases in between. CDR3 sequence (DNA): TGCGCCAGCAGCCAGAACCCGACAGTCCAACGCAATTCACCCCTCCACTTT. Amino acids: CASSQNPTVQRNSPLHF.

The count of this clone is one. The V and J genes are TRBV11-3 and TRBJ2-3; 9 positions agree with TRBD2. The CDR3 runs 16 residues. Germline V CDR1 and CDR2: SGHNT, YENEEA. V shed 1 base and J 3 bases; nucleotides not matched to a gene: 5. CDR3 bases: TGTGCCAGCAGCTTAGTCGGCGGGAGGGTGACAGATACGCAGTATTTT. Encoded protein: CASSLVGGRVTDTQYF.